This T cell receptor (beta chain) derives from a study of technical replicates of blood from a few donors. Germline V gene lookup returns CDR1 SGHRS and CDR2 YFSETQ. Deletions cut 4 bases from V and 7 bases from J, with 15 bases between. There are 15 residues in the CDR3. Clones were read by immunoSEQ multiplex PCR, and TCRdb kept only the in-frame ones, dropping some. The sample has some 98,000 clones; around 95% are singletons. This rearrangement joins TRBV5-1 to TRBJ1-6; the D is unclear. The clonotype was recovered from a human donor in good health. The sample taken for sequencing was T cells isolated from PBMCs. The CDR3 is CASSVYEGTNSPLHF. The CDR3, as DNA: TGCGCCAGCAGCGTTTACGAGGGAACGAATTCACCCCTCCACTTT.